This is a list of T cell receptor beta chains from one sample in a study of blood T cell repertoires in COVID-19. The method was immunoSEQ multiplex PCR; TCRdb's version includes in-frame clones alone and lacks a portion of them. Of more than 60,000 clones listed, more than 75% are singletons. Material: peripheral blood. The receptors were gathered from an elderly woman with acute or convalescent COVID-19. Each CDR3 is given with its conserved first and last residue. A D gene is named only where the DNA matches it firmly. Not every row has a clone size; where given, it reads once, few, many or a size class.

clone_size	v_call	d_call	j_call	cdr3_aa	cdr3_nt
.	TRBV6-2/TRBV6-3	TRBD2	TRBJ2-2	CASSYSRLAGGLTGELFF	TGTGCCAGCAGTTACTCACGACTAGCGGGAGGCCTCACCGGGGAGCTGTTTTTT
few	TRBV11-2	.	TRBJ2-5	CASSLDSGMKETQYF	TGTGCCAGCAGCTTAGATTCAGGCATGAAGGAGACCCAGTACTTC
.	TRBV28	TRBD1	TRBJ1-2	CASSSTGAYYGYTF	TGTGCCAGCAGTTCGACAGGGGCTTACTATGGCTACACCTTC
.	TRBV6-5	TRBD1	TRBJ1-3	CASSYLTGGSGNTIYF	TGTGCCAGCAGTTACCTGACAGGGGGCTCTGGAAACACCATATATTTT
.	TRBV4-3	TRBD2	TRBJ2-3	CASSQELAGGSDTQYF	TGCGCCAGCAGCCAAGAACTAGCGGGAGGTAGTGATACGCAGTATTTT
few	TRBV7-9	.	TRBJ2-7	CASSPDTTYEQYF	TGTGCCAGCAGCCCTGACACAACCTACGAGCAGTACTTC
.	TRBV7-2	.	TRBJ1-5	CASSRTDSNQPQHF	TGTGCCAGCAGCCGGACAGATAGCAATCAGCCCCAGCATTTT
.	TRBV9	.	TRBJ1-1	CASSVTTGNTEAFF	TGTGCCAGCAGCGTCACGACAGGGAACACTGAAGCTTTCTTT
few	TRBV11-2	.	TRBJ1-2	CASSRESAGGYTF	TGTGCCAGCAGCAGAGAGAGTGCGGGGGGCTACACCTTC
.	TRBV14	TRBD1	TRBJ1-1	CASSHDDFTGGTEAFF	TGTGCCAGCAGCCACGATGATTTCACAGGGGGCACTGAAGCTTTCTTT
.	TRBV28	.	TRBJ1-5	CASSFRGQPQHF	TGTGCCAGCAGTTTTAGGGGTCAGCCCCAGCATTTT
.	TRBV19	TRBD2	TRBJ2-1	CASKREPKGNEQFF	TGTGCCAGCAAGCGGGAGCCCAAGGGCAATGAGCAGTTCTTC
.	TRBV3-1/TRBV3-2	TRBD1	TRBJ1-1	CASSLGGTGMVAEAFF	TGTGCCAGCAGCCTCGGTGGGACAGGGATGGTCGCTGAAGCTTTCTTT
.	TRBV11-2	.	TRBJ2-2	CASSLEVERVRGTGELFF	TGTGCCAGCAGCTTAGAAGTGGAACGGGTCAGGGGTACCGGGGAGCTGTTTTTT
.	TRBV5-1	TRBD2	TRBJ2-7	CASSGSGGAYEQYF	TGCGCCAGCAGCGGTAGCGGGGGGGCCTACGAGCAGTACTTC
.	TRBV3-1/TRBV3-2	.	TRBJ1-3	CASSATESTGNTIYF	TGTGCCAGCAGCGCAACAGAGTCCACTGGAAACACCATATATTTT
once	TRBV27	TRBD2	TRBJ2-1	CASRTGGVGQSLFF	TGTGCCAGCAGGACGGGAGGGGTTGGTCAATCGCTGTTCTTC
.	TRBV27	.	TRBJ1-2	CASSLSPSTDYGYTF	TGTGCCAGCAGTTTATCCCCCTCGACAGACTATGGCTACACCTTC
.	TRBV7-6	TRBD2	TRBJ2-7	CASSAGLAVYEQYF	TGTGCCAGCAGCGCGGGACTAGCGGTCTACGAGCAGTACTTC
.	TRBV14	TRBD1	TRBJ2-2	CASSPIKAGGTGELFF	TGTGCCAGCAGCCCAATTAAGGCAGGGGGCACCGGGGAGCTGTTTTTT
.	TRBV7-3	.	TRBJ2-3	CASSPTGFADTQYF	TGTGCCAGCAGCCCCACAGGGTTTGCCGATACGCAGTATTTT
.	TRBV6-5	.	TRBJ2-1	CASTPGSDYNEQFF	TGTGCCAGCACCCCGGGGAGTGATTACAATGAGCAGTTCTTC
.	TRBV7-2	.	TRBJ2-1	CASSLVLRGLRYNEQFF	TGTGCCAGCAGCTTAGTCTTGCGGGGCCTAAGGTACAATGAGCAGTTCTTC
.	TRBV7-2	TRBD2	TRBJ2-7	CASSLGAGGPYEQYF	TGTGCCAGCAGCTTAGGAGCGGGAGGGCCCTACGAGCAGTACTTC
.	TRBV23-1	.	TRBJ1-1	CASWAVTNTEAFF	TGCGCCAGCTGGGCTGTTACGAACACTGAAGCTTTCTTT
.	TRBV15	TRBD2	TRBJ2-5	CATSRDLTGGVETQYF	TGTGCCACCAGCAGAGATCTTACGGGAGGAGTTGAGACCCAGTACTTC
.	TRBV27	TRBD1	TRBJ1-2	CASSRLYGQGRSNGYTF	TGTGCCAGCAGTCGCCTGTATGGACAGGGAAGATCCAATGGCTACACCTTC
few	TRBV6-5	TRBD2	TRBJ2-7	CASRTTSGRFHEQYF	TGTGCCAGCAGGACGACTAGCGGGAGGTTCCACGAGCAGTACTTC
.	TRBV15	.	TRBJ1-1	CATSRDFVNTEAFF	TGTGCCACCAGCAGAGATTTTGTAAACACTGAAGCTTTCTTT
once	TRBV10-3	.	TRBJ2-7	CAISDQDRSGSYEQYF	TGTGCCATCAGTGACCAAGACAGGTCGGGGTCCTACGAGCAGTACTTC
.	TRBV2	TRBD2	TRBJ2-2	CASSLGTSGSTGELFF	TGTGCCAGCAGCTTGGGGACTAGCGGGAGCACCGGGGAGCTGTTTTTT
.	TRBV18	TRBD1	TRBJ2-5	CASSPGGRGRETQYF	TGTGCCAGCTCACCAGGGGGCAGGGGGCGAGAGACCCAGTACTTC
.	TRBV5-4	.	TRBJ1-3	CASSSGRWQGLNTIYF	TGTGCCAGCAGCTCCGGAAGGTGGCAGGGACTGAACACCATATATTTT
.	TRBV19	.	TRBJ2-1	CASSIMKTSYNEQFF	TGTGCCAGTAGTATTATGAAAACTTCCTACAATGAGCAGTTCTTC
.	TRBV7-9	TRBD2	TRBJ2-2	CASLAGSSGELFF	TGTGCCAGCTTAGCGGGATCTTCCGGGGAGCTGTTTTTT
once	TRBV7-6	.	TRBJ1-4	CASSSRTTTNEKLFF	TGTGCCAGCAGCTCCAGGACAACAACTAATGAAAAACTGTTTTTT
few	TRBV10-2	TRBD1	TRBJ2-7	CASSGWTGGYEQYF	TGCGCCAGCAGTGGTTGGACAGGGGGCTACGAGCAGTACTTC
.	TRBV30	.	TRBJ1-1	CAWNTANTEAFF	TGTGCCTGGAACACAGCAAACACTGAAGCTTTCTTT
.	TRBV12-3/TRBV12-4	.	TRBJ1-2	CASSFRGDGYTF	TGTGCCAGCAGTTTCCGCGGAGATGGCTACACCTTC
.	TRBV7-2	TRBD1	TRBJ1-1	CASSSSTGTGTEAFF	TGTGCCAGCAGCTCCTCGACAGGGACGGGCACTGAAGCTTTCTTT
.	TRBV21-1	.	TRBJ2-7	CASSPGTGPYF	TGTGCCAGCAGCCCCGGGACAGGACCGTACTTC
.	TRBV6-1	TRBD1	TRBJ2-7	CASSEGQGFTYYEQYF	TGTGCCAGCAGTGAAGGACAGGGGTTTACGTACTACGAGCAGTACTTC
few	TRBV29-1	.	TRBJ1-1	CSVVLTEAFF	TGCAGCGTTGTTCTCACTGAAGCTTTCTTT
.	TRBV5-1	TRBD1	TRBJ1-1	CASSPGGGERKTEAFF	TGCGCCAGCAGCCCTGGAGGGGGCGAGAGGAAGACTGAAGCTTTCTTT
few	TRBV2	TRBD1	TRBJ1-1	CASRGDRVNTEAFF	TGTGCCAGCAGAGGGGACAGGGTGAACACTGAAGCTTTCTTT
.	TRBV11-3	TRBD1	TRBJ2-7	CASSFGQAYEQYF	TGTGCCAGCAGCTTTGGACAGGCCTACGAGCAGTACTTC
.	TRBV19	TRBD1	TRBJ2-3	CASSIETGQGTDTQYF	TGTGCCAGTAGTATAGAAACGGGACAGGGGACAGATACGCAGTATTTT
many	TRBV6-5	.	TRBJ1-5	CASSYREGQPQHF	TGTGCCAGCAGTTACCGGGAGGGTCAGCCCCAGCATTTT
once	TRBV18	.	TRBJ2-7	CASSKGLWEQYF	TGTGCCAGCTCAAAAGGACTCTGGGAGCAGTACTTC
.	TRBV30	TRBD1	TRBJ2-3	CAWSEGTGADTQYF	TGTGCCTGGAGTGAGGGGACAGGGGCAGATACGCAGTATTTT
many	TRBV10-3	.	TRBJ1-3	CATSVADSGNTIYF	TGTGCCACCTCCGTGGCTGACTCTGGAAACACCATATATTTT
.	TRBV2	.	TRBJ1-2	CASSERQETNYGYTF	TGTGCCAGCAGTGAACGACAGGAGACTAACTATGGCTACACCTTC
few	TRBV6-5	TRBD2	TRBJ2-5	CASSVASGTKETQYF	TGTGCCAGCAGCGTGGCTAGCGGGACGAAAGAGACCCAGTACTTC
.	TRBV6-5	.	TRBJ2-1	CASPPRRGLYNEQFF	TGTGCCAGCCCGCCTCGGCGGGGACTTTACAATGAGCAGTTCTTC
.	TRBV4-2	TRBD2	TRBJ2-1	CASSPGLAGAYNEQFF	TGTGCCAGCAGCCCAGGACTAGCGGGAGCCTACAATGAGCAGTTCTTC
.	TRBV14	TRBD1	TRBJ1-1	CASSQRGDRANTEAFF	TGTGCCAGCAGCCAACGCGGGGACAGGGCGAACACTGAAGCTTTCTTT
.	TRBV15	.	TRBJ1-2	CATSRDRRGRGYTF	TGTGCCACCAGCAGAGATCGGAGAGGGAGAGGCTACACCTTC
.	TRBV19	.	TRBJ1-3	CASSGVSGNTIYF	TGTGCCAGTAGTGGAGTCTCTGGAAACACCATATATTTT
.	TRBV10-2	.	TRBJ1-5	CASSEWQGNQPQHF	TGCGCCAGCAGTGAGTGGCAGGGGAATCAGCCCCAGCATTTT
.	TRBV5-6	.	TRBJ2-7	CASSPGGLGYEQYF	TGTGCCAGCAGCCCTGGCGGACTGGGCTACGAGCAGTACTTC